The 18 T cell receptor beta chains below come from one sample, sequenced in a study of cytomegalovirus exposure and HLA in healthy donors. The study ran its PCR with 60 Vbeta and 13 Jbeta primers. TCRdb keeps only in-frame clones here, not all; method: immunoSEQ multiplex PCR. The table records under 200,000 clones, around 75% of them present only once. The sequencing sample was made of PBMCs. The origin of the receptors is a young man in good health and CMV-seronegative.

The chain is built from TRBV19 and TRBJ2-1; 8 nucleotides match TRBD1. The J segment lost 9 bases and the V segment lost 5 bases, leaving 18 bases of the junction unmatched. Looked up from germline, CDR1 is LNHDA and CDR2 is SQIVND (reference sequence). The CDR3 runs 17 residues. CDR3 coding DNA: TGTGCCAGTAGTCCGCGGACAGGGAGGCAGGGACACGGTGAGCAGTTCTTC. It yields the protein CASSPRTGRQGHGEQFF.

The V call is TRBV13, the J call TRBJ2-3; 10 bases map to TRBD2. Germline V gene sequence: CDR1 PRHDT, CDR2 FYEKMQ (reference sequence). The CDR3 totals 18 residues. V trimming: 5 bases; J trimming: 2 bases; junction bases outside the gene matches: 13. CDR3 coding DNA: TGTGCCAGCAGCGAAGTGGCTAGCGGGAGCCAAACCACAGATACGCAGTATTTT. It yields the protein CASSEVASGSQTTDTQYF.

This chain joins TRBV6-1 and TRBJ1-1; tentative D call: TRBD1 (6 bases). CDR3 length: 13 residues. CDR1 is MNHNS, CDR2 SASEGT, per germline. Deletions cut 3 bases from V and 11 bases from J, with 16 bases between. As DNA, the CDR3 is TGTGCCAGCAGTGAGGACCCAAAGGGGGGGGCTTTCTTT. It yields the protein CASSEDPKGGAFF.

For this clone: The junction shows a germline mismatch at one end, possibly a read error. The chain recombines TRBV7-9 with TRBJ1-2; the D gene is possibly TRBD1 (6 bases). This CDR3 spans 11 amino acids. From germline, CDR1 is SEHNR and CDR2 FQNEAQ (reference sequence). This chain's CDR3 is CSSSSGVGYTF. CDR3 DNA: TGTTCCAGCAGTTCAGGGGTCGGCTACACCTTC.

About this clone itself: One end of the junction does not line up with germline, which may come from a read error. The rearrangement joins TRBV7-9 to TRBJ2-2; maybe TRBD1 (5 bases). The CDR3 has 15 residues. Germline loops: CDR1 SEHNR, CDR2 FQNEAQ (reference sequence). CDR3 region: CSSASYRLNTGELFF. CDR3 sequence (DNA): TGTTCCAGCGCCAGCTACAGGCTGAACACCGGGGAGCTGTTTTTT.

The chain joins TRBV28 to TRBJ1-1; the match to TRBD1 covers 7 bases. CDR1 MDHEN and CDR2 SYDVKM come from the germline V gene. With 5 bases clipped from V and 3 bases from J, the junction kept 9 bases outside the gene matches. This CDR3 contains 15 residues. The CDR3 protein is CASSPRGQGYTEAFF. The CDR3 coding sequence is TGTGCCAGCAGTCCTAGGGGGCAGGGATACACTGAAGCTTTCTTT.

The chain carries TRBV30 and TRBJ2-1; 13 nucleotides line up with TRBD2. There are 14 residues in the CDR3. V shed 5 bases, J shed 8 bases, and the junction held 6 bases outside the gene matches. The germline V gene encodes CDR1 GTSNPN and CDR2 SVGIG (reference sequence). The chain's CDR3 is CAWELAGGLDEQFF. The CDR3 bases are TGTGCCTGGGAACTAGCGGGAGGGTTAGATGAGCAGTTCTTC. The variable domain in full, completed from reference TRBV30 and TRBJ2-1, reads SQTIHQWPATLVQPVGSPLSLECTVEGTSNPNLYWYRQAAGRGLQLLFYSVGIGQISSEVPQNLSASRPQDRQFILSSKKLLLSDSGFYLCAWELAGGLDEQFFGPGTRLTVL.

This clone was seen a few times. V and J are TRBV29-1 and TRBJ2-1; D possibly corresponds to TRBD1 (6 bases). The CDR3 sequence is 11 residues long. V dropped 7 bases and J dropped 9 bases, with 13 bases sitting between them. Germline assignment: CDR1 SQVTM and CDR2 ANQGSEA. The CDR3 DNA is TGCAGCGCCGGAACAGGGAGTGAGCAGTTCTTC. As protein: CSAGTGSEQFF.

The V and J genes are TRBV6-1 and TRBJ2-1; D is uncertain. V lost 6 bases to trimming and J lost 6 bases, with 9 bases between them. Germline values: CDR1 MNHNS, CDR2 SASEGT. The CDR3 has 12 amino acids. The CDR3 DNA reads TGTGCCAGCAGCCCAACTCGCAATGAGCAGTTCTTC. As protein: CASSPTRNEQFF.

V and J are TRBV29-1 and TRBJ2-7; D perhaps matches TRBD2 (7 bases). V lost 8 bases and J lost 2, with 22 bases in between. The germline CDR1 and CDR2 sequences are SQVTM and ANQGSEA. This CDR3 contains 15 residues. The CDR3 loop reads CSILGWGGLAYEQYF. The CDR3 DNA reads TGCAGCATACTTGGCTGGGGGGGGCTGGCCTACGAGCAGTACTTC.

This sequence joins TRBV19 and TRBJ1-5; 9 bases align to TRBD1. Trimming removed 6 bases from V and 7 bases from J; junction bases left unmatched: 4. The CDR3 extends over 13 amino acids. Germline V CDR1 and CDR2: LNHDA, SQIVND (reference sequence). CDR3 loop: CASSQTGGQPQHF. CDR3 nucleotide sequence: TGTGCCAGTAGCCAGACAGGGGGACAGCCCCAGCATTTT.

As DNA, the CDR3 is TGTGCCCGCAGGGGGTACAATGAGCAGTTCTTC. This gives the protein CARRGYNEQFF. V gene TRBV30 combines with J gene TRBJ2-1; TRBD1 matches at 7 bases. The CDR3 has 11 residues. V lost 8 bases, J lost 4 bases, and 2 bases stayed unmatched. Germline CDR1 GTSNPN, CDR2 SVGIG (reference sequence).

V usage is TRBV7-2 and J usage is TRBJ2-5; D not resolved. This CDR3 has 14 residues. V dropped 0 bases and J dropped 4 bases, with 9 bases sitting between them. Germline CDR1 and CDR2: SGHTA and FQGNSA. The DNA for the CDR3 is TGTGCCAGCAGCTTAGCTGGGTGGGCAGAGACCCAGTACTTC. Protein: CASSLAGWAETQYF.

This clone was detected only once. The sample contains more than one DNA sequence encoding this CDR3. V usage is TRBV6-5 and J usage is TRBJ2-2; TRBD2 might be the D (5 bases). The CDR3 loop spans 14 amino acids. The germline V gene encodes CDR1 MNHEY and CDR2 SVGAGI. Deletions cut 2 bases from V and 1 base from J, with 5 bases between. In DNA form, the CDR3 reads TGTGCCAGCAGTTACGGACTGAACACCGGGGAGCTGTTTTTT. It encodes CASSYGLNTGELFF.

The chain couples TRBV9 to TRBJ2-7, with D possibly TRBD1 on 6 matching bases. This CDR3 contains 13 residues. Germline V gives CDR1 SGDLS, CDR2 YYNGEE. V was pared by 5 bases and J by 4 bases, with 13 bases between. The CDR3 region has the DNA TGTGCCAGCAGTCGACAGGACTTATACGAGCAGTACTTC. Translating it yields CASSRQDLYEQYF.

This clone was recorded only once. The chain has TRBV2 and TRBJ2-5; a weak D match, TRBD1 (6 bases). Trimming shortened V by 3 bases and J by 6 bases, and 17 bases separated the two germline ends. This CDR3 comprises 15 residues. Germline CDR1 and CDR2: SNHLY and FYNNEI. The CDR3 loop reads CASSDTPRGAKTQYF. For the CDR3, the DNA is TGTGCCAGCAGTGACACACCCAGGGGAGCTAAGACCCAGTACTTC.

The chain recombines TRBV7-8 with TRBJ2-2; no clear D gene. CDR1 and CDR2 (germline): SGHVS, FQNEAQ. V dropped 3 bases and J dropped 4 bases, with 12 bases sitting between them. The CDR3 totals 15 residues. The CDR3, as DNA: TGTGCCAGCAGCTTGAGTGGGCCACCCACCGGGGAGCTGTTTTTT. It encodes CASSLSGPPTGELFF.

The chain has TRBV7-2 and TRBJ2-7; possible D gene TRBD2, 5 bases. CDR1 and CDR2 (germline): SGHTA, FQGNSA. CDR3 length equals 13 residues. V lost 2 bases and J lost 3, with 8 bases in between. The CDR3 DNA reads TGTGCCAGCAGCTTACGAGGGATCTACGAGCAGTACTTC. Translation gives CASSLRGIYEQYF.